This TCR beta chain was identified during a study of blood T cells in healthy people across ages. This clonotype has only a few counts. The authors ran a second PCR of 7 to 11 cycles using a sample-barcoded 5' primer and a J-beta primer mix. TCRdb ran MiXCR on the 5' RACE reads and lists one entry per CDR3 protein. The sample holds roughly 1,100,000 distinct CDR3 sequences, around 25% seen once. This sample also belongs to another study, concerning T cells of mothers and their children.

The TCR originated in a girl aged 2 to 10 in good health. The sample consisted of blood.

CDR3: CASSSHPYEQFF. Here the CDR3 DNA reads TGTGCCAGCAGTTCCCACCCATATGAGCAGTTCTTC. V usage is TRBV12-3 or TRBV12-4 and J usage is TRBJ2-1; D unresolved. Trimming pared 4 bases from V and 8 bases from J, leaving 9 bases between. This CDR3 has 12 amino acids.